The rows below give T cell receptor beta chains drawn from one sample of a study of circulating and synovial CD4+ cells in juvenile arthritis. Profiled with immunoSEQ multiplex PCR; TCRdb holds only in-frame clones, not every one. The sample has roughly 33,000 clones; over 90% are singletons. The sample consisted of CD4+ T cells from blood. Receptor source: a human donor with juvenile idiopathic arthritis. Both conserved end residues are part of each CDR3. D genes are given only for firm matches. The size of a clone is reported for some rows only, either as once, few or many, or as a class for expanded clones.

v_gene	abundance	len	j_gene	d_gene	CDR3aa	CDR3nt
TRBV19	.	15	TRBJ1-2	.	CASSTPGDNVYGYTF	TGTGCCAGTAGCACTCCAGGGGATAACGTCTATGGCTACACCTTC
TRBV10-2	.	13	TRBJ1-1	.	CASGLQGNTEAFF	TGCGCCAGCGGCCTCCAGGGGAACACTGAAGCTTTCTTT
TRBV6-5	.	14	TRBJ1-4	.	CASSPGGPNEKLFF	TGTGCCAGCAGCCCCGGCGGCCCTAATGAAAAACTGTTTTTT
TRBV18	.	16	TRBJ1-1	TRBD1	CASSPGRGQMNTEAFF	TGTGCCAGCTCACCAGGCAGGGGGCAGATGAACACTGAAGCTTTCTTT
TRBV5-1	.	14	TRBJ1-2	TRBD1	CASSSPGQGGGYTF	TGCGCCAGCAGCTCACCGGGACAGGGAGGCGGCTACACCTTC
TRBV5-8	.	14	TRBJ1-1	.	CASRWSRQNTEAFF	TGTGCCAGCAGGTGGAGTAGGCAGAACACTGAAGCTTTCTTT
TRBV7-2	.	16	TRBJ1-6	.	CASSLGGSSYNSPLHF	TGTGCCAGCAGCCTTGGCGGGTCCTCCTATAATTCCCCCCTCCACTTT
TRBV25-1	.	12	TRBJ2-7	.	CASKSGNGKQYF	TGTGCCAGCAAGTCCGGGAATGGGAAGCAGTACTTC
TRBV4-2	.	17	TRBJ2-1	TRBD2	CASSQDFETSGRVEQFF	TGTGCCAGCAGCCAAGATTTCGAGACTAGCGGGAGGGTTGAGCAGTTCTTC
TRBV7-9	.	14	TRBJ2-7	.	CASSLGYTEGEQYF	TGTGCCAGCAGCTTAGGGTATACGGAGGGTGAGCAGTACTTC
TRBV28	.	13	TRBJ1-2	TRBD1	CASRWTGGYGYTF	TGTGCCAGCAGGTGGACAGGGGGCTATGGCTACACCTTC
TRBV5-1	.	15	TRBJ2-2	TRBD2	CASSPSGSGTGELFF	TGCGCCAGCAGCCCCAGCGGGAGCGGCACCGGGGAGCTGTTTTTT
TRBV10-3	.	12	TRBJ2-3	.	CAISPQLDTQYF	TGTGCCATCAGTCCCCAGTTAGATACGCAGTATTTT
TRBV4-1	.	16	TRBJ1-5	.	CASSQEWRASNQPQHF	TGCGCCAGCAGCCAAGAGTGGAGGGCCAGCAATCAGCCCCAGCATTTT
TRBV7-2	.	17	TRBJ2-1	.	CASSLVGQTLSYNEQFF	TGTGCCAGCAGCTTAGTTGGGCAGACCCTCTCCTACAATGAGCAGTTCTTC
TRBV28	.	16	TRBJ1-5	.	CASSFPPGAENPPQHF	TGTGCCAGCAGTTTCCCTCCAGGGGCCGAAAACCCGCCCCAGCATTTT
TRBV7-9	.	15	TRBJ1-1	TRBD1	CASTNRGRGVTEAFF	TGTGCCAGCACAAACAGGGGGCGCGGGGTCACTGAAGCTTTCTTT
TRBV10-2	.	12	TRBJ2-1	.	CASTGEVREQFF	TGCGCCAGCACGGGAGAGGTTCGTGAGCAGTTCTTC
TRBV6-5	.	15	TRBJ1-3	TRBD1	CASSYSTGAGNTIYF	TGTGCCAGCAGTTACTCGACAGGGGCTGGAAACACCATATATTTT
TRBV5-4	.	15	TRBJ2-1	TRBD2	CASSFRSGGPGEQFF	TGTGCCAGCAGCTTCCGATCGGGGGGGCCGGGTGAGCAGTTCTTC
TRBV6-6	.	12	TRBJ2-2	.	CASTTGPGELFF	TGTGCCAGCACCACAGGGCCCGGGGAGCTGTTTTTT
TRBV10-3	few	13	TRBJ1-3	TRBD1	CAIRGQGGNTIYF	TGTGCCATCAGGGGACAGGGGGGAAACACCATATATTTT
TRBV7-9	once	17	TRBJ2-2	.	CASSLGITTLNTGELFF	TGTGCCAGCAGCTTAGGAATTACAACCTTGAACACCGGGGAGCTGTTTTTT
TRBV28	.	12	TRBJ2-3	.	CASRRGGLSQYF	TGTGCCAGCAGGAGGGGGGGGTTGTCACAGTATTTT
TRBV6-5	.	12	TRBJ2-7	TRBD1	CASSRDREKQYF	TGTGCCAGCAGCAGGGACAGGGAGAAGCAGTACTTC
TRBV19	.	14	TRBJ1-5	TRBD1	CASRFSDRVQPQHF	TGTGCCAGTAGGTTCTCCGACAGGGTTCAGCCCCAGCATTTT
TRBV7-8	.	16	TRBJ2-1	TRBD2	CASSLAEAGGLRGLVF	TGTGCCAGCAGCTTAGCAGAAGCGGGGGGGCTCCGAGGTTTGGTCTTC
TRBV9	.	16	TRBJ1-6	TRBD1	CASSVGTGTGDSPLHF	TGTGCCAGCAGCGTAGGGACCGGGACAGGTGATTCCCCCCTCCACTTT
TRBV4-3	.	16	TRBJ2-3	TRBD2	CASSQAMRGVADTQYF	TGCGCCAGCAGCCAAGCTATGCGGGGGGTGGCCGATACGCAGTATTTT
TRBV7-2	.	14	TRBJ2-7	TRBD2	CASSLGGRDPEQYF	TGTGCCAGCAGCTTGGGCGGGAGGGATCCCGAGCAGTACTTC
TRBV7-9	.	17	TRBJ1-2	.	CASVGMGRNGSDYGYTF	TGTGCCAGCGTAGGGATGGGGAGGAACGGTTCTGACTATGGCTACACCTTC
TRBV9	.	15	TRBJ1-5	.	CASSVDRLNHQPQHF	TGTGCCAGCAGCGTTGACAGGTTGAACCATCAGCCCCAGCATTTT
TRBV28	.	15	TRBJ1-6	TRBD1	CASSLEGAPHSPLHF	TGTGCCAGCAGTTTAGAGGGGGCGCCGCACTCACCCCTCCACTTT
TRBV13	.	15	TRBJ1-4	TRBD1	CASSSSGTGHEKLFF	TGTGCCAGCAGCTCCTCCGGGACAGGGCATGAAAAACTGTTTTTT
TRBV27	.	18	TRBJ2-7	TRBD1	CASSPGQVGKQFIYEQYF	TGTGCCAGCTCGCCGGGACAGGTGGGAAAGCAGTTTATCTACGAGCAGTACTTC
TRBV6-5	.	14	TRBJ2-7	TRBD1	CASRTQGPPYEQYF	TGTGCCAGCAGAACACAGGGGCCGCCCTACGAGCAGTACTTC
TRBV19	.	14	TRBJ2-7	TRBD1	CASSIRQGPYEQYF	TGTGCCAGTAGTATCAGACAGGGGCCCTACGAGCAGTACTTC
TRBV28	few	15	TRBJ2-1	.	CASSPPAGTYNEQFF	TGTGCCAGCAGTCCGCCGGCGGGAACCTACAATGAGCAGTTCTTC
TRBV7-6	.	13	TRBJ1-3	TRBD1	CASSWDRGNTIYF	TGTGCCAGCAGCTGGGACAGGGGAAACACCATATATTTT
TRBV28	.	15	TRBJ1-1	TRBD1	CASVLSGTGNTEAFF	TGTGCCAGCGTACTATCCGGGACAGGAAACACTGAAGCTTTCTTT
TRBV11-2	.	15	TRBJ1-4	.	CASSLGQGLSEKLFF	TGTGCCAGCAGCTTAGGCCAGGGGTTGAGTGAAAAACTGTTTTTT
TRBV7-3	.	15	TRBJ2-1	TRBD2	CASSLTSGGYNEQFF	TGTGCCAGCAGCTTGACTAGCGGGGGGTACAATGAGCAGTTCTTC
TRBV6-1	.	13	TRBJ2-7	TRBD1	CASRGDRAYEQYF	TGCGCCAGCAGGGGGGACAGGGCCTACGAGCAGTACTTC
TRBV6-1	.	15	TRBJ2-7	TRBD1	CASSVSGTGTYEQYF	TGTGCCAGCAGCGTATCCGGGACAGGGACCTACGAGCAGTACTTC
TRBV19	.	17	TRBJ1-1	.	CASSIGGWEGENTEAFF	TGTGCCAGTAGTATAGGGGGTTGGGAGGGTGAGAACACTGAAGCTTTCTTT
TRBV7-3	.	16	TRBJ1-5	TRBD1	CASSLGDRRGNQPQHF	TGTGCCAGCAGCCTAGGGGACAGGAGGGGCAATCAGCCCCAGCATTTT
TRBV5-4	few	18	TRBJ2-1	TRBD2	CASSRGLAGQSSYNEQFF	TGTGCCAGCAGCCGGGGACTAGCGGGACAGAGCTCCTACAATGAGCAGTTCTTC
TRBV27	few	13	TRBJ2-7	.	CASSSLGPYEQYF	TGTGCCAGCAGTTCCCTGGGGCCGTACGAGCAGTACTTC
TRBV7-2	.	15	TRBJ2-3	.	CASSLVMADSDTQYF	TGTGCCAGCAGCTTAGTTATGGCGGACTCAGATACGCAGTATTTT
TRBV7-2	.	13	TRBJ2-3	.	CASTSQSTDTQYF	TGTGCCAGCACCTCACAGAGCACAGATACGCAGTATTTT
TRBV7-9	.	14	TRBJ1-6	.	CASSLEGANSPLHF	TGTGCCAGCAGCTTAGAAGGGGCCAATTCACCCCTCCACTTT
TRBV19	few	15	TRBJ1-3	TRBD1	CATRPGGVSGNTIYF	TGTGCCACAAGGCCAGGGGGAGTCTCTGGAAACACCATATATTTT
TRBV19	once	13	TRBJ1-2	.	CASSIGGNYGYTF	TGTGCCAGTAGTATTGGAGGTAACTATGGCTACACCTTC
TRBV11-2	.	13	TRBJ1-1	.	CASRYLRDTEAFF	TGTGCCAGCCGGTATTTACGGGACACTGAAGCTTTCTTT
TRBV30	.	15	TRBJ1-5	TRBD1	CAWSIRDRGVQPQHF	TGTGCCTGGAGCATCCGGGACAGGGGGGTTCAGCCCCAGCATTTT
TRBV27	.	12	TRBJ2-1	.	CASSSPGLVIFF	TGTGCCAGCAGTTCGCCGGGACTCGTAATATTCTTC
TRBV28	once	13	TRBJ2-7	.	CASWGTLSYEQYF	TGTGCCAGCTGGGGGACATTATCCTACGAGCAGTACTTC